This T cell receptor beta chain was recovered during a study of blood T cell repertoires in COVID-19. Study as a whole: The United States, Italy and Spain provided the acute and convalescent COVID-19 samples. PBMCs, B-cell-depleted T cells, or T cells were the source of the cDNA or gDNA that made up the material.

Per the study methods: Scientists estimated how many nucleated cells there were by amplifying reference gene primers. Assay used: immunoSEQ multiplex PCR; TCRdb lists only in-frame clones, some missing. V, J and clone size reflect that table, while D and trimming were determined from the DNA. The sample holds about 140,000 clones, around 80% seen once. Germline V gives CDR1 SNHLY, CDR2 FYNNEI. There are 17 residues in the CDR3. The ends lost 7 bases at V and 2 bases at J; junction bases unmatched: 12. This chain joins TRBV2 and TRBJ1-2; 11 nucleotides agree with TRBD1. The sequencing input was peripheral blood. This TCR derives from a woman of 80 years or more in a cohort sampled during active or convalescent COVID-19. CDR3 loop: CASKGWTGGTWNYGYTF. The CDR3 DNA follows: TGTGCCAGCAAGGGATGGACAGGGGGCACGTGGAACTATGGCTACACCTTC.